A selection of T cell receptor beta chains follows, all from one sample in a study of T cell changes during pregnancy in multiple sclerosis. The assay was immunoSEQ multiplex PCR, and TCRdb's table has in-frame clones only and misses some. This sample has about 80,000 clones; approximately 91% occur once, and the top ten carry approximately 1.9%. Sequenced material: peripheral blood, taken before pregnancy. These TCRs come from a female donor with multiple sclerosis, enrolled in a pregnancy study. Both conserved end residues are part of each CDR3. A D gene is named only where the DNA matches it firmly. Not every row has a clone size; where given, it reads once, few, many or a size class.

V: TRBV2
size: -
J: TRBJ2-7
D: TRBD2
DNA: TGTGCCAGCAGTGATGCCAGCGGGGCAACCTACGAGCAGTACTTC
CDR3: CASSDASGATYEQYF

V: TRBV30
size: -
J: TRBJ1-1
D: -
DNA: TGTGCCTGGAGTGTCCCCGGACTAGGCCGGGGGGTGAACACTGAAGCTTTCTTT
CDR3: CAWSVPGLGRGVNTEAFF

V: TRBV6-1
size: -
J: TRBJ1-2
D: -
DNA: TGTGCCAGCAAAAAGGGGCTGGACTATGGCTACACCTTC
CDR3: CASKKGLDYGYTF

V: TRBV11-3
size: -
J: TRBJ2-7
D: -
DNA: TGTGCCAGCAGCTTAGATTCAGACTACGAGCAGTACTTC
CDR3: CASSLDSDYEQYF

V: TRBV7-6
size: -
J: TRBJ2-7
D: -
DNA: TGTGCCAGCAACCCGACCTCCGGGACATCCGAGCAGTACTTC
CDR3: CASNPTSGTSEQYF

V: TRBV28
size: -
J: TRBJ2-5
D: -
DNA: TGTGCCAGCAGTTTTTGGAAAGGGGGGGGCGTCCAAGAGACCCAGTACTTC
CDR3: CASSFWKGGGVQETQYF

V: TRBV6-1
size: -
J: TRBJ1-2
D: -
DNA: TGTGCCAGCAGTGACCCCGGTGGCTACACCTTC
CDR3: CASSDPGGYTF

V: TRBV6-1
size: once
J: TRBJ1-1
D: -
DNA: TGTGCCAGCAGCCGGTCAATAGGGGGCACTGAAGCTTTCTTT
CDR3: CASSRSIGGTEAFF

V: TRBV2
size: -
J: TRBJ2-7
D: TRBD1
DNA: TGTGCCAGCACCCTACCGGACAGGGTCTACGAGCAGTACTTC
CDR3: CASTLPDRVYEQYF

V: TRBV12-5
size: -
J: TRBJ2-2
D: TRBD1
DNA: TGTGCTAGTGGTCCGGGGACAGCGAACACCGGGGAGCTGTTTTTT
CDR3: CASGPGTANTGELFF

V: TRBV19
size: -
J: TRBJ1-1
D: TRBD1
DNA: TGTGCCACGACAGGGGTTGAGCCCCCATACACTGAAGCTTTCTTT
CDR3: CATTGVEPPYTEAFF

V: TRBV30
size: -
J: TRBJ1-6
D: TRBD1
DNA: TGTGCCTACTACTCCCGGGACAGAGAAAGACCCCTCCACTTT
CDR3: CAYYSRDRERPLHF

V: TRBV6-1
size: -
J: TRBJ2-2
D: TRBD1
DNA: TGTGCCAGCAGTCAAGGACAGGGGGCGGCCGGGGAGCTGTTTTTT
CDR3: CASSQGQGAAGELFF

V: TRBV27
size: once
J: TRBJ2-6
D: -
DNA: TGTGCCAGCAGCGGTCTCTCTGGGGCCAACGTCCTGACTTTC
CDR3: CASSGLSGANVLTF

V: TRBV25-1
size: -
J: TRBJ2-5
D: -
DNA: TGTGCCAGCATCCTTAAATGTAAAGAGACCCAGTACTTC
CDR3: CASILKCKETQYF

V: TRBV7-2
size: -
J: TRBJ1-1
D: -
DNA: TGTGCCAGCAGCTTAGCGTCGGCAGGGTATGGGAACACTGAAGCTTTCTTT
CDR3: CASSLASAGYGNTEAFF